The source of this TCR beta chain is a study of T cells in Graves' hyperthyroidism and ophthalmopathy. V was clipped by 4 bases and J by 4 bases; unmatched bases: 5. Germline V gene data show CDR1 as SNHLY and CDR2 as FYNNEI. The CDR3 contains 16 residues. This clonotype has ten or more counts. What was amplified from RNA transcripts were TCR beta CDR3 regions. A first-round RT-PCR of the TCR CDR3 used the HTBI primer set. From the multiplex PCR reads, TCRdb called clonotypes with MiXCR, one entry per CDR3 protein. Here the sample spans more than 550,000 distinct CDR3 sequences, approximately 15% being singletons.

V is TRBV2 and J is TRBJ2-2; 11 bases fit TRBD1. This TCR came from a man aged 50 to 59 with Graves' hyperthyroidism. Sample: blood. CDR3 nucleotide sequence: TGTGCCAGCAGTGTCCCGGGACAGGGGGGCACCGGGGAGCTGTTTTTT. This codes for CASSVPGQGGTGELFF. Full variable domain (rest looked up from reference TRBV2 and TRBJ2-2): EPEVTQTPSHQVTQMGQEVILRCVPISNHLYFYWYRQILGQKVEFLVSFYNNEISEKSEIFDDQFSVERPDGSNFTLKIRSTKLEDSAMYFCASSVPGQGGTGELFFGEGSRLTVL.